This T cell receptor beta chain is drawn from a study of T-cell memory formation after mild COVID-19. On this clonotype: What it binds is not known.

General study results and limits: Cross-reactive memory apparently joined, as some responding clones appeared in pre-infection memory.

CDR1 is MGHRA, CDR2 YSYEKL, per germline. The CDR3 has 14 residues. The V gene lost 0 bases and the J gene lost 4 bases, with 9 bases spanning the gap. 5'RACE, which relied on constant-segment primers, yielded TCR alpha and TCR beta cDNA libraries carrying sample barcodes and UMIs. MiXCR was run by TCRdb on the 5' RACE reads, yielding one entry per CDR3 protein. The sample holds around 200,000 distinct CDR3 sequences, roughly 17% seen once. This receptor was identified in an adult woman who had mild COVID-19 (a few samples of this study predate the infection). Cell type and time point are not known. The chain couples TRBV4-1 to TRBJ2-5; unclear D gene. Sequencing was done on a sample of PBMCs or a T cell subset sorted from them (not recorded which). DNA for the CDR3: TGCGCCAGCAGCCAAGACCGAAGGGCAGAGACCCAGTACTTC. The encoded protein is CASSQDRRAETQYF.